A selection of T cell receptor beta chains follows, all from one sample in a study of shared clonotypes between healthy human individuals. Profiled with immunoSEQ multiplex PCR; TCRdb holds only in-frame clones, not every one. The repertoire holds approximately 2,000,000 clones, roughly 93% seen once, with roughly 1.7% in the top ten. The sample consisted of naive CD8+ T cells from PBMCs. The receptor source for this set is a man aged 18 to 29 in good health. Some clones in this sample may be carry-over from other donors' samples. The CDR3 runs from the conserved cysteine through the conserved F or W. D genes are given only for firm matches. Expanded clones get a size class; other rows say once, few or many, or leave the size out.

V gene	D gene	clone size	CDR3 length	J gene	CDR3 DNA	CDR3 protein
TRBV19	.	.	14	TRBJ1-1	TGTGCCAGTTTTAAACAGCCTTCGGGCACTGAAGCTTTCTTT	CASFKQPSGTEAFF
TRBV9	TRBD1	.	15	TRBJ1-4	TGTGCCAGCAGCGTAGACAGGGGCGCCGGTGAAAAACTGTTTTTT	CASSVDRGAGEKLFF
TRBV10-3	.	.	16	TRBJ2-3	TGTGCCATCAGTGAAAAGCCGGGCCCTAGCACAGATACGCAGTATTTT	CAISEKPGPSTDTQYF
TRBV28	TRBD2	.	14	TRBJ2-1	TGTGCCGAAGCTGAGAGCGGGGGGAACTATGAGCAGTTCTTC	CAEAESGGNYEQFF
TRBV2	.	.	18	TRBJ2-3	.	CASSSSGQEVQVTDTQYF
TRBV14	.	.	13	TRBJ1-2	TGTGCCAGCAGCCCCTGGGGTTCCGGCGGCTACACCTTC	CASSPWGSGGYTF
TRBV11-3	.	.	19	TRBJ2-1	TGTGCCAGCAGCTTAGAGCCTCGCAGCACAATGAGCTCCTACAATGAGCAGTTCTTC	CASSLEPRSTMSSYNEQFF
TRBV7-9	TRBD1	once	15	TRBJ1-2	TGTGCCAGCAGGTCCGGACAGGGATCCCATGGGGGCTACACCTTC	CASRSGQGSHGGYTF
TRBV6-5	.	.	14	TRBJ2-3	TGTGCCAGCAGTTCCACGGGACCGCGAGATACGCAGTATTTT	CASSSTGPRDTQYF
TRBV13	TRBD1	.	16	TRBJ1-4	TGTGCCAGCAGCTTAGGCCGGACAGGGTTTAATGAAAAACTGTTTTTT	CASSLGRTGFNEKLFF
TRBV7-6	.	.	16	TRBJ2-2	TGTGCCAGCAGCCCCATCCTGGCGGACGGGACCGGGGAGCTGTTTTTT	CASSPILADGTGELFF
TRBV11-2	.	.	13	TRBJ1-5	TGTGCCAGCAGCTTAGGCACCAATCAGCCCCAGCATTTT	CASSLGTNQPQHF
TRBV27	TRBD1	.	14	TRBJ1-1	TGTGCCAGCAGTCTCCACAGGGGTGACACTGAAGCTTTCTTT	CASSLHRGDTEAFF
TRBV29-1	TRBD1	.	11	TRBJ2-1	TGCAGCGTAATACAGGGGAGTGAGCAGTTCTTC	CSVIQGSEQFF
TRBV7-9	TRBD2	.	17	TRBJ2-2	TGTGCCAGCAGCTTAAGCTTCCTAGCGGAGCGGGGCGGGGAGCTGTTTTTT	CASSLSFLAERGGELFF
TRBV27	.	.	14	TRBJ1-3	TGTGCCAGCAGGCCCGGGGGCTCTGGAAACACCATATATTTT	CASRPGGSGNTIYF
TRBV15	TRBD2	once	15	TRBJ2-1	TGTGCCACCAGCAGAGAAACTAGCGGTTACAATGAGCAGTTCTTC	CATSRETSGYNEQFF
TRBV7-9	.	.	14	TRBJ2-3	TGTGCCAGCAGCAATAGCGGAGGCACAGATACGCAGTATTTT	CASSNSGGTDTQYF
TRBV13	.	once	15	TRBJ2-7	TGTGCCAGCAGCTTATTGGGTGAGGGGACCTACGAGCAGTACTTC	CASSLLGEGTYEQYF
TRBV6-5	.	.	12	TRBJ1-4	TGTGCCAGCAGTTACGACAGTAGGAAACTGTTTTTT	CASSYDSRKLFF
TRBV15	.	.	14	TRBJ2-7	TGTGCCACCAGCAGGACGGCCCCGTCCTACGAGCAGTACTTC	CATSRTAPSYEQYF
TRBV11-2	.	.	13	TRBJ2-5	TGTGCCAGCAGCAGCAGGGTCCAAGAGACCCAGTACTTC	CASSSRVQETQYF